Each of the 6 T cell receptor beta chains below was sequenced from the same sample in a study of shared clonotypes between healthy human individuals. The data were produced by immunoSEQ multiplex PCR, yet TCRdb's version contains in-frame clones alone and is incomplete. Here the sample spans about 480,000 clones, less than 85% being singletons. The specimen sequenced was PBMCs. The receptors derive from a woman in her forties in good health. Some clones in this sample may be carry-over from other donors' samples.

Only one count was recorded for this clone. V is TRBV28 and J is TRBJ1-2; D remains ambiguous. The CDR3 length is 11 residues. Germline V lookup: CDR1 MDHEN, CDR2 SYDVKM. V was pared by 6 bases and J by 8 bases, with 10 bases between. The CDR3 region is CASRRSRGYTF. The CDR3 DNA is TGTGCCAGCAGGCGTTCGAGAGGCTACACCTTC.

The table lists this clone with a count of one. V gene TRBV6-6 combines with J gene TRBJ1-5; D remains ambiguous. Germline V lookup: CDR1 MNHNY, CDR2 SVGAGI (reference sequence). The CDR3 contains 14 residues. V was shortened by 0 bases and J by 3 bases, with 6 bases between the two germline ends. The CDR3 DNA reads as TGTGCCAGCAGTTACTCGGCAGTCAATCAGCCCCAGCATTTT. Amino acids: CASSYSAVNQPQHF.

CDR3 protein: CASSPGQTTEAFF. The CDR3 coding sequence is TGTGCCAGCAGCCCGGGACAAACCACTGAAGCTTTCTTT. The chain joins TRBV7-8 to TRBJ1-1, with D possibly being TRBD1 (6 bases). CDR1 and CDR2 from the germline V gene are SGHVS and FQNEAQ. Deletions cut 5 bases from V and 4 bases from J, with 11 bases between. The CDR3 length is 13 residues.

The chain employs TRBV7-6 and TRBJ2-1; 9 bases line up with TRBD2. Germline assignment: CDR1 SGHVS and CDR2 FNYEAQ. V shed 1 base and J 2 bases; nucleotides not matched to a gene: 3. There are 16 residues in the CDR3. Here the CDR3 reads CASSLVLAGAYNEQFF. The CDR3 DNA follows: TGTGCCAGCAGCTTAGTGTTAGCGGGGGCCTACAATGAGCAGTTCTTC. Full variable domain (outside the CDR3, taken from reference TRBV7-6 and TRBJ2-1): GAGVSQSPRYKVTKRGQDVALRCDPISGHVSLYWYRQALGQGPEFLTYFNYEAQQDKSGLPNDRFSAERPEGSISTLTIQRTEQRDSAMYRCASSLVLAGAYNEQFFGPGTRLTVL.

The chain joins TRBV19 to TRBJ1-3; D perhaps matches TRBD1 (6 bases). V dropped 6 bases and J dropped 4 bases, with 16 bases sitting between them. The CDR3 consists of 15 residues. Germline V gene lookup returns CDR1 LNHDA and CDR2 SQIVND (reference sequence). Here the CDR3 reads CASSTGQRRGNTIYF. As DNA, the CDR3 is TGTGCCAGTAGCACAGGACAGCGCCGAGGAAACACCATATATTTT.

The rearrangement links TRBV5-1 to TRBJ2-3; no reliable D call. Germline lookup yields CDR1 SGHRS and CDR2 YFSETQ. Trimming took off 0 bases at V and 0 bases at J, with 8 bases between the two ends. The CDR3 extends over 15 amino acids. The CDR3 region is CASSLETPSTDTQYF. The DNA for the CDR3 is TGCGCCAGCAGCTTGGAAACCCCTAGCACAGATACGCAGTATTTT.